The T cell receptor beta chain under discussion was sequenced for a study of blood T cells in healthy people across ages. Whole-study context: Roughly one uniquely barcoded beta molecule per two T cells was captured. Study-wide results and limits: Changes seen in expanded clonotypes were possibly confounded by donor CMV status left unknown.

The second PCR ran about 6 to 12 cycles with a sample-barcoded 5' primer and J-beta primers. Each of the cDNA molecules was tagged by a template-switch adaptor with 12 random nucleotides. TCRdb reanalysed the 5' RACE reads using MiXCR and keeps one entry per CDR3 protein. The profile shows about 810,000 distinct CDR3 sequences, 36% of them singletons. CDR3 length equals 15 residues. V dropped 6 bases and J dropped 1 base, with 15 bases sitting between them. Germline V gene sequence: CDR1 DFQATT, CDR2 SNEGSKA (reference sequence). Healthy individuals of Caucasian origin from Russia, aged about 6 to 95, served as donors. As to this clonotype: Its specificity is not known.

The sequence was obtained from a man between 18 and 29 years old in good health. The sequencing sample was made of blood. V and J are TRBV20-1 and TRBJ2-2; either TRBD1 or TRBD2 may supply D (6 bases each). The CDR3 region has the DNA TGCAGTGCCCTAAGGGGGGACGGGAACACCGGGGAGCTGTTTTTT. It yields the protein CSALRGDGNTGELFF.